This T cell receptor beta chain was sequenced for a study of T cells in Graves' hyperthyroidism and ophthalmopathy (dated by TCRdb to 2018 to 2020). Regarding the complete study: Peripheral blood samples were taken at initial diagnosis, before any treatment was given. TCR V-J signatures able to tell the groups apart were searched for in a discovery cohort of approximately 95 patients, of whom more than 40 had Graves' ophthalmopathy and around 56 had stable Graves' hyperthyroidism. Whether ophthalmopathy could be predicted prospectively was tested in an independent validation cohort made up of approximately 19 hyperthyroidism patients plus 17 patients who later progressed to ophthalmopathy. The 85 to 100 discovery patients were randomly split 7:3 into training and test sets. Thyroid tissue and blood T-cell repertoires from about six Graves' hyperthyroidism patients were also compared in the study. Once sampling was done, hyperthyroidism patients were given methimazole at a starting dose of 30 mg daily, whereas ophthalmopathy patients were given high-dose intravenous methylprednisolone. According to the paper, TCR Vbeta CDR3 sequencing was carried out on over 130 peripheral blood samples, which came from some 41 ophthalmopathy, 75 or so hyperthyroidism and some 17 progressor patients. The paper's findings and limits, for the study overall: A 13 V-J signature model separated ophthalmopathy from stable hyperthyroidism, with 87.88% sensitivity and roughly 81% specificity in cross-validation and 80%/75% in testing. Sample size was not statistically predetermined, and investigators were not blinded to group allocation. In validation, the model predicted progression to ophthalmopathy a median of about 6.5 months before onset, with about 70% sensitivity and about 72% specificity. Most expanded thyroid clonotypes (frequency above 0.001) were also detected in blood, suggesting blood repertoires may reflect thyroid immune responses.

A patient counted as having stable Graves' hyperthyroidism if no progression to ophthalmopathy occurred over 18 months of follow-up. Hyperthyroidism patients were newly diagnosed, with disease duration under 2 months, and aged 18 to 65 years. The study excluded patients with uncontrolled infections, other autoimmune diseases, pregnancy or lactation. Diagnoses were established on the basis of clinical symptoms, serum thyroxine and TRAb, thyroid ultrasound, and orbital computed tomography. Ficoll-Paque density gradient centrifugation was used to isolate PBMCs from approximately 10 ml of fresh peripheral blood. Total RNA was extracted with Trizol reagent, and quality was checked on an Agilent 2100 Bioanalyzer. The germline V gene sets CDR1 to SGDLS and CDR2 to YYNGEE. The CDR3 measures 14 amino acids from cysteine to phenylalanine. Kept here is only the CDR3 DNA, which spans 42 bases and is read in frame from base 1.

This clonotype was counted only a few times. What this receptor recognizes is not known. A read error may produce the germline difference seen at one junction end. The TCR beta CDR3 regions were amplified from the RNA transcripts. The TCR CDR3 was subjected to a first round of RT-PCR using the HTBI primer set and the Qiagen OneStep RT-PCR kit. Libraries were constructed in a second round of multiplex PCR, after which size selection and purification were carried out. The libraries were sequenced on an Illumina HiSeq2000 using paired-end 100 bp reads. On the study's bioinformatics: SOAPnuke was used to process the raw data, throwing out any read that contained adapters or uncalled bases, had a mean Phred below 15, or lacked an exact constant-primer or identifier match. High-quality paired reads were merged using COPE v1.2.5, and each unique nucleotide sequence was defined as a clonotype. MiTCR v1.1 was used to align the clonotypes against IMGT TRBV, TRBD and TRBJ reference segments. Analysis was restricted to V-J combinations with a frequency above 0.0001, which covered 99% to 99.2% of repertoires. The TCS score was defined as the ratio of F50 (clonal expansion) to E x V (chaos), calculated using BLOSUM62-based TCRdist between CDR3 peptides within each V-J. Welch's t-statistics and random forest reduced 450 to 600 V-J features to around 14, which were used in a naive Bayes classifier (R e1071). In TCRdb, the public reads were trimmed at Q25 with fastp and aligned with MiXCR, with productive beta chains retained. For every CDR3 protein sequence, its rows merge into one entry that carries the most common genes and DNA. TCRdb's processing, not the study's, gives the V and J calls here. This sample has about 560,000 distinct CDR3 sequences in its table, and over 15% of those were observed once. The biggest ten clones account for about 17% of the sample.

The rearranged segments are TRBV9 and TRBJ1-1, with TRBD1 tentatively as D gene (5 bases match). The sample comprised blood. This receptor was taken from a young woman with Graves' hyperthyroidism. The CDR3 loop reads CASSPREGNTEAFF. Here is the DNA: TGTGCCAGCAGCCCTCGGGAGGGGAACACTGAGGCTTTCTTT.